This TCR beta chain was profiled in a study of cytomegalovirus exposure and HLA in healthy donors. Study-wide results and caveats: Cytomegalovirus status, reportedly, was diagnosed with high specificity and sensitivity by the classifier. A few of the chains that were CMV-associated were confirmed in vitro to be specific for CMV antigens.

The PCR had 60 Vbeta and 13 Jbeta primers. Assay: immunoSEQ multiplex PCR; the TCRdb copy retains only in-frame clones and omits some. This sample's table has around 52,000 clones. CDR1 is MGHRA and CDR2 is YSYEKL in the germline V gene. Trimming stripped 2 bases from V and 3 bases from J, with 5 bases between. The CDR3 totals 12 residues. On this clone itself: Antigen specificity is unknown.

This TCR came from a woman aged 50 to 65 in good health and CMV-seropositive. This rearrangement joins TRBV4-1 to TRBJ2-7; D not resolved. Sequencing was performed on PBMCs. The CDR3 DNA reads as TGCGCCAGCAGCCAATTTAACTACGAGCAGTACTTC. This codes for CASSQFNYEQYF.